These 5 T cell receptor beta chains originate from one sample sequenced in a study of blood T cell repertoires in COVID-19. Data came from immunoSEQ multiplex PCR; TCRdb stores just in-frame clones and leaves some out. Counted here are more than 200,000 clones, 86% occurring once; the ten biggest clones make up over 2%. The sample taken for sequencing was peripheral blood. The receptors were sampled from a woman aged 45-65 years with acute or convalescent COVID-19.

This clone was seen ten or more times. J is TRBJ1-2 and V is TRBV7-9, with D hard to call. V was cut by 2 bases and J by 1 base, with 14 bases left in between. Germline CDR1 reads SEHNR; CDR2 reads FQNEAQ (reference sequence). The CDR3 is 16 amino acids. This chain's CDR3 is CASSLSEYELNYGYTF. The CDR3 nucleotides read TGTGCCAGCAGCTTATCTGAATATGAACTTAACTATGGCTACACCTTC.

The chain combines TRBV7-8 with TRBJ2-7; 7 positions match TRBD1. CDR1 is SGHVS and CDR2 is FQNEAQ in the germline V gene. V was pared by 4 bases and J by 2 bases, with 5 bases of the junction left unmatched. This CDR3 region has 14 residues. The CDR3 sequence: CASSYRDRTYEQYF. In DNA form, the CDR3 reads TGTGCCAGCAGCTATAGGGACAGAACCTACGAGCAGTACTTC.

This clone was recorded once. This chain links TRBV5-1 with TRBJ2-5; possibly TRBD2 for D (6 bases). The CDR3 spans 14 residues. Germline V gives CDR1 SGHRS, CDR2 YFSETQ. V shed 0 bases and J shed 3 bases, with 9 bases lying between them. CDR3: CASSLGGVEETQYF. For the CDR3, the DNA is TGCGCCAGCAGCTTGGGCGGGGTAGAAGAGACCCAGTACTTC.

The J gene is TRBJ1-4, the V gene TRBV27; D might be TRBD1 (5 bases). The CDR3 is 14 residues long. V shed 0 bases and J shed 7 bases, with 9 bases lying between them. Looked up from germline, CDR1 is MNHEY and CDR2 is SMNVEV (reference sequence). The DNA of the CDR3 is TGTGCCAGCAGTTTATCGGGACTGCCTGAAAAACTGTTTTTT. Its translation: CASSLSGLPEKLFF.

The chain couples TRBV14 to TRBJ1-1; D is unresolved. This CDR3 spans 14 amino acids. Germline V gene data show CDR1 as SGHDN and CDR2 as FVKESK. With 5 bases removed from V and 4 bases from J, the gap between germline ends came to 14 bases. As DNA, the CDR3 is TGTGCCAGCAGCAGGTCCCCTGGAGGCACTGAAGCTTTCTTT. Protein: CASSRSPGGTEAFF.